The 22 T cell receptor beta chains below were found in one sample sequenced in a study of blood T cell repertoires in COVID-19 (dated by TCRdb to the early 2020s). Receptor amplification or capture employed the immunoSEQ multiplex PCR assay. The table was pulled from immuneACCESS by TCRdb, which kept in-frame rearrangements only. Such tables lose some clones; where checked, under half of the loss comes from unresolved V genes, and the rest has no known cause. For this sample the table gives about 49,000 clones, of which about 88% were detected only once. The top ten hold around 4.6% of the sample. Sequencing was done on a sample of peripheral blood. The receptors derive from a middle-aged man with active COVID-19.

This clone turned up a few times. CDR3 nucleotide sequence: TGTGCCACCAGCAGCCTACCGGGACAGTCCATCTCTGGGGCCAACGTCCTGACTTTC. This translates into CATSSLPGQSISGANVLTF. V is TRBV15 and J is TRBJ2-6; 7 nucleotides align to TRBD1. The germline V gene encodes CDR1 LNHNV and CDR2 YYDKDF (reference sequence). CDR3 length: 19 amino acids. V lost 3 bases and J lost 0; bases outside the gene matches: 11.

This clone was recorded a few times. The V gene is TRBV10-3, the J gene TRBJ1-5; weak D call: TRBD1 (5 bases). V was trimmed by 0 bases and J by 2 bases, leaving 14 bases between them. The CDR3 runs to 17 residues. Looked up from germline, CDR1 is ENHRY and CDR2 is SYGVKD. CDR3 loop: CAISESRGPGGNQPQHF. As DNA, the CDR3 is TGTGCCATCAGTGAGTCGAGGGGACCGGGAGGCAATCAGCCCCAGCATTTT.

In its sample, this clone was seen once. The rearrangement links TRBV28 to TRBJ1-6, with a weak D call TRBD1 (5 bases). In germline, CDR1 is MDHEN, CDR2 SYDVKM. V gave up 6 bases and J gave up 7 bases, with 10 bases separating them. The length of the CDR3 is 13 residues. Here the CDR3 reads CASSDSRNSPLHF. Written as DNA, the CDR3 is TGTGCCAGCAGCGACAGCAGGAATTCACCCCTCCACTTT.

V gene TRBV30 combines with J gene TRBJ2-1; 8 positions agree with TRBD2. The CDR3 loop spans 15 amino acids. Germline-derived CDR1 and CDR2 are GTSNPN and SVGIG (reference sequence). The junction had 10 bases not matched to a gene; V was cut back by 2 bases and J by 7 bases. DNA of the CDR3: TGTGCCTGGAGTCCTTACGGGAGGGCCGGAAATGAGCAGTTCTTC. Amino acids: CAWSPYGRAGNEQFF.

The chain combines TRBV5-1 with TRBJ2-3, with TRBD2 as a possible D gene (5 bases). V lost 5 bases and J lost 6, with 13 bases in between. The CDR3 extends over 13 amino acids. The germline CDR1 and CDR2 sequences are SGHRS and YFSETQ. CDR3 sequence reads: CASRDGVGDTQYF. DNA for the CDR3: TGCGCCAGCAGAGACGGGGTAGGTGATACGCAGTATTTT.

This rearrangement joins TRBV19 to TRBJ2-2; TRBD1 might be the D (5 bases). The V gene lost 10 bases and the J gene lost 1 base, with 16 bases spanning the gap. The CDR3 is 15 residues long. Germline CDR1 and CDR2: LNHDA and SQIVND (reference sequence). The DNA of the CDR3 is TGTGCCACCTTCGACAGACTTGGGAACACCGGGGAGCTGTTTTTT. It translates to CATFDRLGNTGELFF.

J is TRBJ2-7 and V is TRBV10-3, with a weak D call TRBD1 (6 bases). CDR3 length: 16 amino acids. Germline V CDR1 and CDR2: ENHRY, SYGVKD. Trimming stripped 6 bases from V and 3 bases from J, with 21 bases between. CDR3 in DNA: TGTGCCATCAGGAAGACCTCAGGGGTGGCGGGCTACGAGCAGTACTTC. Protein: CAIRKTSGVAGYEQYF.

This clone was detected once. Its ends do not fully match the called genes, so a read error is possible. J is TRBJ1-5 and V is TRBV27; TRBD1 is a possible D gene (5 bases). This CDR3 contains 13 residues. Germline V lookup: CDR1 MNHEY, CDR2 SMNVEV (reference sequence). CDR3 region: CWGSRFSNQPQHF. The DNA of the CDR3 is TGCTGGGGCAGCAGATTTAGCAATCAGCCCCAGCATTTT.

The CDR3 here is CASSQGGVGELFF. CDR3 DNA sequence: TGCGCCAGCAGCCAAGGAGGTGTCGGGGAGCTGTTTTTT. This sequence joins TRBV4-1 and TRBJ2-2; D call uncertain. Germline V gives CDR1 MGHRA, CDR2 YSYEKL. With 1 base removed from V and 7 bases from J, the gap between germline ends came to 7 bases. The length of the CDR3 is 13 residues.

This clone was picked up one time. The CDR3 spells CASSILAGPNHYEQYF. The CDR3 DNA is TGTGCCAGTAGTATTCTAGCGGGACCTAACCACTACGAGCAGTACTTC. The V gene is TRBV19, the J gene TRBJ2-7; 9 bases are shared with TRBD2. Unmatched junction bases numbered 9, after V lost 3 bases and J lost 3 bases. CDR1 and CDR2 (germline): LNHDA, SQIVND (reference sequence). The CDR3 is 16 residues long.

The J gene is TRBJ2-7, the V gene TRBV28; the D gene is possibly TRBD2 (5 bases). The CDR3 covers 14 residues. Germline V gene data show CDR1 as MDHEN and CDR2 as SYDVKM. V lost 5 bases, J lost 5 bases, and 16 bases lay in between. The CDR3 region has the DNA TGTGCCAGCAGTACCCTAGCCGGGGTGGACGAGCAGTACTTC. Translation: CASSTLAGVDEQYF. Based on the CDR3 plus reference TRBV28 and TRBJ2-7, the full variable domain is DVKVTQSSRYLVKRTGEKVFLECVQDMDHENMFWYRQDPGLGLRLIYFSYDVKMKEKGDIPEGYSVSREKKERFSLILESASTNQTSMYLCASSTLAGVDEQYFGPGTRLTVT.

The V gene is TRBV7-6, the J gene TRBJ2-7; D is uncertain. Trimming shortened V by 4 bases and J by 0 bases, and 4 bases separated the two germline ends. CDR1 is SGHVS, CDR2 FNYEAQ, per germline. The CDR3 loop spans 12 amino acids. CDR3 DNA: TGTGCCAGCAGCTCGAGCTCCTACGAGCAGTACTTC. It encodes CASSSSSYEQYF.

This clone was seen only a few times. The rearrangement joins TRBV7-2 to TRBJ1-5; D unresolved. The CDR3 is 13 residues long. CDR1 is SGHTA and CDR2 is FQGNSA in the germline V gene. Trimming shortened V by 4 bases and J by 0 bases, and 4 bases separated the two germline ends. The CDR3 is CASSSYSNQPQHF. CDR3 DNA: TGTGCCAGCAGCTCCTATAGCAATCAGCCCCAGCATTTT.

The rearrangement joins TRBV7-8 to TRBJ2-1; TRBD2 matches 10 bases. Germline lookup yields CDR1 SGHVS and CDR2 FQNEAQ. CDR3 length equals 19 residues. V trimming: 1 base; J trimming: 7 bases; junction bases outside the gene matches: 16. The CDR3 here is CASSLGHDGLAEDKNEQFF. DNA of the CDR3: TGTGCCAGCAGCTTAGGCCACGACGGACTAGCGGAAGACAAGAATGAGCAGTTCTTC.

The V gene is TRBV4-1, the J gene TRBJ1-1; perhaps TRBD1 as D (5 bases). The CDR3 has 15 amino acids. Trimming shortened V by 1 base and J by 2 bases, and 11 bases separated the two germline ends. Germline V CDR1 and CDR2: MGHRA, YSYEKL. CDR3 protein: CASSQVPGGNTEAFF. In DNA, the CDR3 is TGCGCCAGCAGCCAAGTCCCGGGGGGTAACACTGAAGCTTTCTTT.

The chain is built from TRBV9 and TRBJ2-3; D not certain. Between the trimmed V and J ends, which lost 4 bases and 1 base, there was a span of 19 bases. Looked up from germline, CDR1 is SGDLS and CDR2 is YYNGEE. This CDR3 comprises 17 residues. Here the CDR3 DNA reads TGTGCCAGCAGCACGGGTTTATCTCTTTCGCGCACAGATACGCAGTATTTT. It is translated as CASSTGLSLSRTDTQYF.

V gene TRBV2 combines with J gene TRBJ2-1; 7 nucleotides align to TRBD1. Germline CDR1 SNHLY, CDR2 FYNNEI. The ends lost 6 bases at V and 7 bases at J; junction bases unmatched: 33. The CDR3 extends over 22 amino acids. The CDR3 coding sequence is TGTGCCAGCAGACCCGGGACAGCGAGTTTAGTCAAACAAGGTAGTATGGTGAATGAGCAGTTCTTC. Protein: CASRPGTASLVKQGSMVNEQFF. Drawing the rest from reference TRBV2 and TRBJ2-1, the complete variable domain is EPEVTQTPSHQVTQMGQEVILRCVPISNHLYFYWYRQILGQKVEFLVSFYNNEISEKSEIFDDQFSVERPDGSNFTLKIRSTKLEDSAMYFCASRPGTASLVKQGSMVNEQFFGPGTRLTVL.

The chain links TRBV9 to TRBJ2-3, with a tentative D call TRBD2 (5 bases). The germline V gene encodes CDR1 SGDLS and CDR2 YYNGEE. Trimming left V 1 base short and J 1 base short, with 16 bases between. The CDR3 has 17 residues. CDR3 loop: CASSVSFGGSGTDTQYF. CDR3 nucleotide sequence: TGTGCCAGCAGCGTATCATTCGGTGGGAGCGGCACAGATACGCAGTATTTT.

This rearrangement joins TRBV10-3 to TRBJ1-3, with D tentatively TRBD1 (5 bases). The CDR3 has 16 amino acids. CDR1 and CDR2 (germline): ENHRY, SYGVKD. Trimming took 2 bases from V and 2 from J, leaving 13 bases between them. CDR3 coding DNA: TGTGCCATCAGTGAGAGTCGACAGATCCCTGGAAACACCATATATTTT. Translating gives CAISESRQIPGNTIYF.

Only a few counts were recorded for this clone. The CDR3 coding sequence is TGTGCCAGCAGCCACGACAGGGCGCGGGGCTACACCTTC. As protein: CASSHDRARGYTF. The rearrangement links TRBV5-6 to TRBJ1-2, with TRBD1 identical over 7 bases. Germline V lookup: CDR1 SGHDT, CDR2 YYEEEE. CDR3 length: 13 amino acids. The junction had 8 bases not matched to a gene; V was cut back by 4 bases and J by 8 bases.

J is TRBJ2-5 and V is TRBV3-1 (or the pseudogene TRBV3-2); 11 positions agree with TRBD2. V shed 1 base, J shed 4 bases, and the junction held 11 bases outside the gene matches. The CDR3 length is 18 residues. The V gene's germline CDR1 is LGHDT and CDR2 YNNKEL (reference sequence). The CDR3 reads CASSQVIQGLAGGETQYF. The CDR3 DNA reads TGTGCCAGCAGCCAAGTTATACAGGGGCTAGCGGGAGGAGAGACCCAGTACTTC.

The table lists this clone with a count of one. The rearrangement uses TRBV19 and TRBJ1-5, with D tentatively TRBD1 (5 bases). CDR3 length: 15 amino acids. Germline values: CDR1 LNHDA, CDR2 SQIVND (reference sequence). V was clipped by 5 bases and J by 2 bases, with 13 bases between them. The CDR3: CASSSTGWGNQPQHF. The CDR3 DNA reads TGTGCCAGTAGTTCTACAGGATGGGGCAATCAGCCCCAGCATTTT.